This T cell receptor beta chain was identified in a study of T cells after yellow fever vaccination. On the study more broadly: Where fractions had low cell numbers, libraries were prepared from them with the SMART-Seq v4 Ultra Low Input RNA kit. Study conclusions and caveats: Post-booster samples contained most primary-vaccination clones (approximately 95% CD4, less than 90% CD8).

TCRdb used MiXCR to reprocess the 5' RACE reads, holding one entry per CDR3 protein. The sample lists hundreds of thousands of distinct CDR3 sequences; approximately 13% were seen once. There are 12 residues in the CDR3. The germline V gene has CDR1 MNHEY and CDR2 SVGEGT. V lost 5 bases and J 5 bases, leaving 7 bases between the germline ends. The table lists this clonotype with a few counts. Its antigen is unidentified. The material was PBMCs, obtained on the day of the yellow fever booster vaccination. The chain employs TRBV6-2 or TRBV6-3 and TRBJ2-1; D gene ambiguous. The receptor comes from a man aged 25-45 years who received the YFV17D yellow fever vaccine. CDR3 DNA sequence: TGTGCCAGCAGTCGCTATGACAATGAGCAGTTCTTC. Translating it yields CASSRYDNEQFF.